These T cell receptor beta chains were read from a single sample in a study of T cell responses to AZD1222 COVID-19 vaccine. TCRdb's table, derived via immunoSEQ multiplex PCR, lists solely in-frame clones and lacks some. The repertoire includes about 150,000 clones, approximately 90% of them detected once, and around 3% sits in the top ten. Sequenced here: peripheral blood, sampled on day 0 of AZD1222 vaccination. Receptors were obtained from an adult in good health. Each CDR3 is given with its conserved first and last residue. A D gene is named only where the DNA matches it firmly. Clone sizes are given selectively: once, few, many, or a class where the clone is expanded.

d_call	clone_size	j_call	v_call	cdr3_nt	cdr3_aa
TRBD1	once	TRBJ1-6	TRBV19	TGTGCCAGTAGTATTCGTCAGGGGGGAGATAATTCACCCCTCCACTTT	CASSIRQGGDNSPLHF
NA	NA	TRBJ1-5	TRBV4-1	TGCGCCAGCAGCCTTACCCCATCAGGGATTACCAATCAGCCCCAGCATTTT	CASSLTPSGITNQPQHF
TRBD1	NA	TRBJ2-7	TRBV3-1/TRBV3-2	TGTGCCAGCAGCCCGGGACAGGGGAACTACGAGCAGTACTTC	CASSPGQGNYEQYF
NA	NA	TRBJ2-6	TRBV5-1	TGCGCCAGCAGCCGTAGACAGGGGGCCAACGTCCTGACTTTC	CASSRRQGANVLTF
NA	NA	TRBJ1-2	TRBV6-4	TGTGCCAGCAGTGACACCTATGGCTACACCTTC	CASSDTYGYTF
NA	NA	TRBJ2-1	TRBV11-2	TGTGCCAGCAGCTTCACAGGGGGGGATGAGCAGTTCTTC	CASSFTGGDEQFF
TRBD2	NA	TRBJ2-7	TRBV7-6	TGTGCCAGCAGCGACCCAAAGCGGGAGTCTCGAGGCGAGCAGTACTTC	CASSDPKRESRGEQYF
NA	NA	TRBJ2-7	TRBV3-1/TRBV3-2	TGTGCCAGCAGCCAAGGACGGTTGGGACAGCAGTACTTC	CASSQGRLGQQYF
TRBD2	NA	TRBJ2-1	TRBV7-9	TGTGCCAGCAGCACGGGACTAGCGGATTACAATGAGCAGTTCTTC	CASSTGLADYNEQFF
TRBD1	NA	TRBJ1-6	TRBV30	TGTGCCTGGGGTGGGACAGTTAGTTCACCCCTCCACTTT	CAWGGTVSSPLHF
NA	NA	TRBJ2-7	TRBV30	TGTGCCTGGAGTGATCGGGAGCCCTACGAGCAGTACTTC	CAWSDREPYEQYF
NA	NA	TRBJ1-5	TRBV18	TGTGCCAGCTCACCAAGTTCACCAATTTATAGCAATCAGCCCCAGCATTTT	CASSPSSPIYSNQPQHF
NA	few	TRBJ1-1	TRBV5-8	TGTGCCAGCCCGGACGAACAGACGAACACTGAAGCTTTCTTT	CASPDEQTNTEAFF
TRBD2	NA	TRBJ2-7	TRBV27	TGTGCCAGCAGTATCCCGTCCGGGACTAGCGGGAGCTACGAGCAGTACTTC	CASSIPSGTSGSYEQYF
TRBD1	NA	TRBJ1-6	TRBV4-1	TGCGCCAGCAGCCCTACGACAGGGATAGGTTCACCCCTCCACTTT	CASSPTTGIGSPLHF
NA	NA	TRBJ2-7	TRBV2	TGTGCCAGCAGTGAATACTACGAGCAGTACTTC	CASSEYYEQYF
NA	NA	TRBJ2-3	TRBV11-2	TGTGCCAGCACCACCTCGCCGGGGGCAGATACGCAGTATTTT	CASTTSPGADTQYF
NA	NA	TRBJ2-3	TRBV9	TGTGCCAGCAGCGTGGGGATAGATACGCAGTATTTT	CASSVGIDTQYF
TRBD2	NA	TRBJ2-7	TRBV27	TGTGCCAGCAGGCCGGCGGGAGATATCCACGAGCAGTACTTC	CASRPAGDIHEQYF
NA	NA	TRBJ1-4	TRBV27	TGTGCCAGCAGTTTAACGTCGGGACGGGGAGCAACTAATGAAAAACTGTTTTTT	CASSLTSGRGATNEKLFF
TRBD1	NA	TRBJ1-4	TRBV30	TGTGCCTCCCAGACAGGGCATAAGGAAAAACTGTTTTTT	CASQTGHKEKLFF
TRBD2	NA	TRBJ2-1	TRBV27	TGTGCCAGCAGTTTAGGGAGGGCCGGTAGTGAGCAGTTCTTC	CASSLGRAGSEQFF
NA	NA	TRBJ2-2	TRBV19	TGTGCCAGTAGTATCGGAGGGCCAAGGACCGGGGAGCTGTTTTTT	CASSIGGPRTGELFF
NA	NA	TRBJ2-7	TRBV7-5	TGTGTCAGAAGCTTAGGGGACGCATACTCCCACGAGCAGTACTTC	CVRSLGDAYSHEQYF
NA	NA	TRBJ1-6	TRBV4-1	TGCGCCAGCAGCCAAGATTGGAAGGGTCCCCTCCACTTT	CASSQDWKGPLHF
NA	NA	TRBJ1-2	TRBV7-2	TGTGCCAGCAGCCGGTCCCTCAGCGGATATGGCTACACCTTC	CASSRSLSGYGYTF
TRBD2	NA	TRBJ2-3	TRBV29-1	TGCAGCCCGATAGGACTAGCGGGAACTAGCACAGATACGCAGTATTTT	CSPIGLAGTSTDTQYF
NA	NA	TRBJ2-6	TRBV5-1	TGCGCCAGCAGCTTGGGGGGTGCTGGGGCCAACGTCCTGACTTTC	CASSLGGAGANVLTF
NA	NA	TRBJ1-5	TRBV12-3/TRBV12-4	TGTGCCAGCAGTTGGTGGGGGACCCAGCCCCAGCATTTT	CASSWWGTQPQHF